This T cell receptor (beta chain) was captured by sequencing in a study of cytomegalovirus exposure and HLA in healthy donors. The CDR3 is 16 amino acids. Germline assignment: CDR1 SEHNR and CDR2 FQNEAQ (reference sequence). Trimming removed 0 bases at V and 1 base at J, with 10 bases between. Primers included in the PCR were 60 Vbeta and 13 Jbeta primers. Measured with immunoSEQ multiplex PCR; TCRdb has only the in-frame clones, and not every one. This table holds approximately 77,000 clones, 75% found once. Source material: PBMCs. This rearrangement joins TRBV7-9 to TRBJ1-3; D may be TRBD1 (5 bases). This receptor was identified in a middle-aged woman in good health and CMV-seronegative. This CDR3 is CASSLAPGPSGNTIYF. The CDR3 DNA sequence: TGTGCCAGCAGCTTAGCGCCAGGGCCATCTGGAAACACCATATATTTT.